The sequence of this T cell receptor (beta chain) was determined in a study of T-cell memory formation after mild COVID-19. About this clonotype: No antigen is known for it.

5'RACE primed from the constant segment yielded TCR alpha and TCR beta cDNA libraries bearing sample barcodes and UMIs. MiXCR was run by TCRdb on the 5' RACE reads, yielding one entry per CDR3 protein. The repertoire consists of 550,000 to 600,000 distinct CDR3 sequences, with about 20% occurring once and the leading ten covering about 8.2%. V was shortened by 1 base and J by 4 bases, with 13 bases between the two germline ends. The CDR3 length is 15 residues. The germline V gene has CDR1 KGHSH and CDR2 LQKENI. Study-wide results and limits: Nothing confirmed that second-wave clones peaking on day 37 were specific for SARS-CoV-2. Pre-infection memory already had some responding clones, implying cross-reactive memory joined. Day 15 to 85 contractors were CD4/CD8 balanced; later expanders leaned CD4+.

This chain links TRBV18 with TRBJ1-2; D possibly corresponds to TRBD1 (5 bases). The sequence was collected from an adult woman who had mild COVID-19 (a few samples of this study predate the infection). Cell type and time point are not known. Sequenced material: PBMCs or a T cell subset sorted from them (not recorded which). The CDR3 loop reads CASSPRTGSPYGYTF. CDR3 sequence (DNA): TGTGCCAGCTCACCACGCACAGGAAGCCCCTATGGCTACACCTTC.